The source of this T cell receptor beta chain is a study of tumor and adjacent non-tumor tissue in lung cancer. Findings and limits, study-wide: Normal lung showed higher cumulative top 100 clone frequency than tumor.

This clonotype is a singleton in its sample. Its antigen remains unknown. At one end the junction does not follow the germline gene, possibly because of a read error. TCRbeta libraries were built with three rounds of nested PCR, modified from ARM-PCR. In TCRdb, the multiplex PCR reads were re-called with MiXCR into one record per CDR3 protein. The sample gives 80,000 to 130,000 distinct CDR3 sequences, 55% to 65% of which show up once; less than 20% is in the top ten. The CDR3 extends over 12 amino acids. Germline V CDR1 and CDR2: SGHAT, FQNNGV. This sample's RNA came from whole unsorted tissue. Distant lung tissue was collected more than 3 cm away from the tumor edge.

The chain employs TRBV11-2 and TRBJ2-3; D remains unclear. Input material: distant non-tumor lung tissue. This receptor was obtained from a man younger than 40 with non-small cell lung cancer. CDR3: CASSLDPNTQCF. The CDR3 nucleotides read TGTGCCAGTAGCTTAGACCCTAATACGCAGTGTTTT.